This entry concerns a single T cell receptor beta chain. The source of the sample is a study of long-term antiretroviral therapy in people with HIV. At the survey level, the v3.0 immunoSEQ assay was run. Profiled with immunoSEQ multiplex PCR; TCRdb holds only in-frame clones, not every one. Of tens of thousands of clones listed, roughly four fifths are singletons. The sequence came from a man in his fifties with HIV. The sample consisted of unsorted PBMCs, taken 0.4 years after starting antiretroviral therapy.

CDR3 amino acids: CASSLEAGGVSYNSPLHF. The CDR3 DNA is TGTGCCAGCAGCTTGGAGGCAGGGGGCGTCTCCTATAATTCACCCCTCCACTTT. The chain is built from TRBV5-6 and TRBJ1-6, with TRBD1 matching 8 bases. The CDR3 runs 18 residues. V lost 0 bases and J lost 0; bases outside the gene matches: 5. CDR1 SGHDT and CDR2 YYEEEE come from the germline V gene.